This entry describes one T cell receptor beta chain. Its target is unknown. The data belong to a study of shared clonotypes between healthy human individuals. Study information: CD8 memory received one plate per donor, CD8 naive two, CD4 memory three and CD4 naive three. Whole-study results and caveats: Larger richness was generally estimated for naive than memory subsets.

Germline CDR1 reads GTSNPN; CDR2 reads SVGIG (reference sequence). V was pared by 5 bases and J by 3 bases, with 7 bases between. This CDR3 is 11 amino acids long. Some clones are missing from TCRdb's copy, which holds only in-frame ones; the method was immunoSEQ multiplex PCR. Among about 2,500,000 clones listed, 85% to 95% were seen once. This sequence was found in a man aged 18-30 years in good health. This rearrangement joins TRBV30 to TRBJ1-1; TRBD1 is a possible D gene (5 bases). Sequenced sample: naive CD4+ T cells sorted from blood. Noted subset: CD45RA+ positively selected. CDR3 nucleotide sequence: TGTGCCTGGGGGGGGGACACTGAAGCTTTCTTT. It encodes CAWGGDTEAFF.